One sample yielded the 10 T cell receptor beta chains listed below, sequenced in a study of blood T cell repertoires in COVID-19 (dated by TCRdb to the early 2020s). The method behind the library was the immunoSEQ multiplex PCR assay. TCRdb mirrors the immuneACCESS table, restricted to in-frame sequences. Some clones are absent from its copies; in checked studies, under half trace to an unresolved V gene, and the reason for the others is unknown. For this sample there are over 300,000 clones; 90% appear just once. The ten largest clones take up roughly 6.8% of the sample. Input material: peripheral blood. The receptors originated from a man aged 18 to 30 with active or convalescent COVID-19.

J is TRBJ2-2 and V is TRBV27, with D hard to call. V dropped 5 bases and J dropped 3 bases, with 10 bases sitting between them. Per the germline V gene, CDR1 is MNHEY and CDR2 is SMNVEV (reference sequence). This CDR3 contains 14 residues. The DNA for the CDR3 is TGTGCCAGCAGTGTCAGGTGGGACACCGGGGAGCTGTTTTTT. This sequence encodes CASSVRWDTGELFF.

The chain has TRBV19 and TRBJ2-2; no firm D call. The V end was cut by 5 bases, the J end by 3 bases, with 10 bases between. The CDR3 is made up of 14 amino acids. Germline V gene lookup returns CDR1 LNHDA and CDR2 SQIVND (reference sequence). DNA of the CDR3: TGTGCCAGTAGTGGTGGGCGATACACCGGGGAGCTGTTTTTT. Amino acids: CASSGGRYTGELFF.

The rearrangement joins TRBV15 to TRBJ1-5; D uncertain. Germline CDR1 is LNHNV and CDR2 is YYDKDF (reference sequence). This CDR3 contains 15 residues. The germline V and J ends were trimmed by 2 bases and 3 bases, with 11 bases remaining between them. CDR3 residues: CATSRLQDINQPQHF. CDR3 DNA: TGTGCCACCAGCAGACTTCAGGATATCAATCAGCCCCAGCATTTT.

The V and J genes are TRBV28 and TRBJ2-1, with D possibly being TRBD1 (6 bases). Germline loops: CDR1 MDHEN, CDR2 SYDVKM. Trimming cost V 8 bases and J 10 bases, with 30 bases left between them. CDR3 length equals 17 residues. CDR3 protein: CASALGAPGSYMLEQFF. The CDR3 nucleotides read TGTGCCAGCGCACTGGGGGCACCCGGCTCCTACATGCTGGAGCAGTTCTTC.

This clone occurred once. The gene calls are TRBV5-1 and TRBJ2-1; D unresolved. Germline CDR1 reads SGHRS; CDR2 reads YFSETQ. With 0 bases removed from V and 6 bases from J, the gap between germline ends came to 7 bases. The CDR3 is made up of 13 amino acids. The CDR3 protein is CASSLGYLNEQFF. In DNA, the CDR3 is TGCGCCAGCAGCTTGGGCTACCTCAATGAGCAGTTCTTC.

The V and J genes are TRBV19 and TRBJ1-4, with D unresolved. The CDR3 has 15 amino acids. The germline gives CDR1 LNHDA, CDR2 SQIVND (reference sequence). The V gene lost 7 bases and the J gene lost 4 bases, with 16 bases spanning the gap. In DNA form, the CDR3 reads TGTGCCAGTACCAATCCAGGTGGATTTAATGAAAAACTGTTTTTT. Protein product: CASTNPGGFNEKLFF.

J is TRBJ1-5 and V is TRBV7-2; D may be TRBD1 (5 bases). The CDR3 spans 13 residues. V was pared by 9 bases and J by 6 bases, with 15 bases between. The germline gives CDR1 SGHTA, CDR2 FQGNSA. Written as DNA, the CDR3 is TGTGCCAGTGGTCCAGGGAGGATTCAGCCCCAGCATTTT. Protein sequence: CASGPGRIQPQHF.

The rearrangement uses TRBV11-2 and TRBJ1-2; D might be TRBD1 (5 bases). CDR1 and CDR2 (germline): SGHAT, FQNNGV. The V gene lost 1 base and the J gene lost 8 bases, with 17 bases spanning the gap. CDR3 length equals 15 residues. CDR3 protein: CASSLAGFDGGGYTF. The CDR3 DNA is TGTGCCAGCAGCTTAGCCGGCTTTGACGGGGGAGGCTACACCTTC.

V gene TRBV27 combines with J gene TRBJ2-1; a possible D gene is TRBD2 (6 bases). Germline V gene data show CDR1 as MNHEY and CDR2 as SMNVEV (reference sequence). Trimming removed 8 bases at V and 0 bases at J, with 11 bases between. The CDR3 totals 14 residues. The CDR3 nucleotides are TGTGCCAGCCGACCGACTAGCTCCTACAATGAGCAGTTCTTC. Translation gives CASRPTSSYNEQFF.

This chain uses TRBV3-1 (or the pseudogene TRBV3-2) with TRBJ2-2; 7 nucleotides agree with TRBD2. Trimming removed 0 bases from V and 6 bases from J; junction bases left unmatched: 4. CDR1 LGHDT and CDR2 YNNKEL come from the germline V gene (reference sequence). The CDR3 loop spans 15 amino acids. The CDR3 loop reads CASSQELAYAGELFF. CDR3 nucleotide sequence: TGTGCCAGCAGCCAAGAACTAGCGTATGCCGGGGAGCTGTTTTTT.